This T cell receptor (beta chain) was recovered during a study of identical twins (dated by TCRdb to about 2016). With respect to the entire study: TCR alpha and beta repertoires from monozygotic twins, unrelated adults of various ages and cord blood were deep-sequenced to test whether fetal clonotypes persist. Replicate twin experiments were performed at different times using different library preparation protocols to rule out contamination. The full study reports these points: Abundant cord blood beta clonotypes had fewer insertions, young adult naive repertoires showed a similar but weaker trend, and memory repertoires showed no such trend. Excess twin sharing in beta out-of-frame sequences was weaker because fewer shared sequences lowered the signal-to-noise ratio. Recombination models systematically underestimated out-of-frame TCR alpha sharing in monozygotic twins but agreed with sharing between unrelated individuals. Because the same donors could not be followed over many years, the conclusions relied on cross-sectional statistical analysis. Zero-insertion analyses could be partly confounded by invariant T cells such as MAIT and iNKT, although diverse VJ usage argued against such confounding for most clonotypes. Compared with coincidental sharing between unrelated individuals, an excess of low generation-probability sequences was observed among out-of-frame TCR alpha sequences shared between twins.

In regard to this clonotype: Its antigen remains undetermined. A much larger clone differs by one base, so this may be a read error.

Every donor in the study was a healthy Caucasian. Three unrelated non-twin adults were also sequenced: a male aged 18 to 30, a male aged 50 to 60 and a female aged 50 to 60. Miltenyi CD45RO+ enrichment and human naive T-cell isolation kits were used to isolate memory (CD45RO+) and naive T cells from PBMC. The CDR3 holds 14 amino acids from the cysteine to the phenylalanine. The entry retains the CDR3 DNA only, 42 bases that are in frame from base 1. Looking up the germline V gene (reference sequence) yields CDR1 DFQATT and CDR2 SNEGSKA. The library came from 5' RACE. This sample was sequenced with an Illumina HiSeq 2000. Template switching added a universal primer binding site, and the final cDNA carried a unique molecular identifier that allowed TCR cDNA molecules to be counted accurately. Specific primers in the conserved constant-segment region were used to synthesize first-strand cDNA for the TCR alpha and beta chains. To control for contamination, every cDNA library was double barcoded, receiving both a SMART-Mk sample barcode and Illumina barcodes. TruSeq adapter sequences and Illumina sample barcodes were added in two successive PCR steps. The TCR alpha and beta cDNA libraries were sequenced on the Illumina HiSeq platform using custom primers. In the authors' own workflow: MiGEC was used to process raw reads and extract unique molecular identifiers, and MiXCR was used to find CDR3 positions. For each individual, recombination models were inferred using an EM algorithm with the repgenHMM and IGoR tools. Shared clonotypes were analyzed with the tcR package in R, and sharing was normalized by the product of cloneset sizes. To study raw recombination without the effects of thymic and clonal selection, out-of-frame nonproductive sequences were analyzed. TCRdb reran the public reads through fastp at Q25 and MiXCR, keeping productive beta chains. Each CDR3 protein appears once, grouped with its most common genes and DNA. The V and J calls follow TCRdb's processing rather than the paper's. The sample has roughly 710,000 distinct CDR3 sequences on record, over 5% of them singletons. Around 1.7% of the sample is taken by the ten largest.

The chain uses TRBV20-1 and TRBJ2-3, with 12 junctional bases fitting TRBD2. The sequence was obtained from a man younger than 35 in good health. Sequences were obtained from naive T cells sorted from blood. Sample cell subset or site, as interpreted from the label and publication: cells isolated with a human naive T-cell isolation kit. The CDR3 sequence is CSAELAGGTDTLYF. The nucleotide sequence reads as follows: TGCAGTGCTGAACTAGCGGGAGGCACAGATACGCTGTATTTT.